The source of this TCR beta chain is a study of blood T cell repertoires in COVID-19. For the study at large: COVID-19 samples collected from the United States, Italy and Spain covered acute and convalescent phases.

Germline V gene lookup returns CDR1 LNHDA and CDR2 SQIVND (reference sequence). Deletions cut 5 bases from V and 6 bases from J, with 9 bases between. The CDR3 totals 12 residues. This table comes from immunoSEQ multiplex PCR, and its TCRdb copy is limited to in-frame clones, with some not included. The table has roughly 240,000 clones, roughly 88% seen once. The source is a man aged 35-49 years who had recovered from COVID-19. Sequences were obtained from peripheral blood. The chain couples TRBV19 to TRBJ2-3, with unresolved D. CDR3 amino acids: CASSSPGDTQYF. CDR3 DNA sequence: TGTGCCAGTAGTTCCCCCGGGGATACGCAGTATTTT.